This T cell receptor beta chain was recorded in a study of blood T cells in healthy people across ages. Whole-study findings and limits: Age showed a roughly linear inverse relationship with TCR beta diversity per million T cells.

Details on this clonotype: Its antigen is not known.

Per sample, a minimum of 7 million PBMCs were isolated. The CDR3 is 15 amino acids. Germline loops: CDR1 SNHLY, CDR2 FYNNEI. Trimming stripped 6 bases from V and 5 bases from J, with 17 bases between. Using a J-beta primer mix together with a sample-barcoded 5' primer, a second PCR was run for roughly 6 to 11 cycles. Each CDR3 protein gets one entry after TCRdb re-called the 5' RACE reads with MiXCR. The top ten clones hold 20% to 25% of a sample with nearly 1 million distinct CDR3 sequences, roughly half of them seen once. The receptor was derived from a woman aged 60 to 75 in good health. The rearrangement uses TRBV2 and TRBJ2-1, with D perhaps TRBD2 (5 bases). Sample: blood. The CDR3 region has the DNA TGTGCCAGCAGCAAGAGCGCGAGCGGACACAATGAGCAGTTCTTC. This codes for CASSKSASGHNEQFF.